The 9 T cell receptor beta chains in this list originate from one sample, sequenced in a study of blood T cell repertoires in COVID-19. Profiled with immunoSEQ multiplex PCR; TCRdb holds only in-frame clones, not every one. Here the sample spans 150,000 to 200,000 clones, more than 85% being singletons. The sequenced sample consisted of peripheral blood. The receptors here all came from a woman aged 80 or over in a cohort sampled during active or convalescent COVID-19.

CDR3 coding DNA: TGCGCCAGCAGCGTGGGACAGGGGTCGTCCTCCGAGCAGTACGTC. Translated: CASSVGQGSSSEQYV. The chain recombines TRBV5-1 with TRBJ2-7, with TRBD1 matching 10 bases. The CDR3 consists of 15 residues. CDR1 and CDR2 (germline): SGHRS, YFSETQ.

V usage is TRBV5-4 and J usage is TRBJ2-1; D may be TRBD2 (5 bases). The CDR3 length is 15 residues. The V end was cut by 3 bases, the J end by 5 bases, with 15 bases between. In germline, CDR1 is SGHNT, CDR2 YYREEE (reference sequence). The CDR3 nucleotides read TGTGCCAGCAGCTGGCCAGCGGTGAGGGACAATGAGCAGTTCTTC. Its protein product is CASSWPAVRDNEQFF.

This clone was counted only a few times. The chain is built from TRBV11-2 and TRBJ2-1; 9 bases line up with TRBD1. After removal of 2 bases from V and 15 bases from J, the junction contained 5 bases not matched to a gene. The CDR3 has 12 amino acids. Germline CDR1 and CDR2: SGHAT and FQNNGV. The CDR3 bases are TGTGCCAGCAGCTTACTGGACAGGGGACGGTTCTTC. Its protein product is CASSLLDRGRFF.

This clone has just a few counts. The chain combines TRBV7-6 with TRBJ1-2, with 11 nucleotides matching TRBD1. The CDR3 is made up of 18 amino acids. V shed 0 bases and J 2 bases; nucleotides not matched to a gene: 8. Per the germline V gene, CDR1 is SGHVS and CDR2 is FNYEAQ. In DNA, the CDR3 is TGTGCCAGCAGCTTAGCGCTAGGACAGGGGGCGGTCAACTATGGCTACACCTTC. Residues: CASSLALGQGAVNYGYTF.

The genes are TRBV6-2 or TRBV6-3 and TRBJ2-3; 7 positions match TRBD2. Germline V gene data show CDR1 as MNHEY and CDR2 as SVGEGT. The CDR3 length is 17 residues. V shed 2 bases and J 6 bases; nucleotides not matched to a gene: 14. CDR3 amino acids: CASSYPPGGPISDTQYF. CDR3 DNA sequence: TGTGCCAGCAGTTACCCACCGGGGGGACCCATAAGCGATACGCAGTATTTT.

The chain links TRBV5-1 to TRBJ2-5; D possibly corresponds to TRBD1 (5 bases). The germline V and J ends were trimmed by 1 base and 2 bases, with 12 bases remaining between them. The CDR3 loop spans 15 amino acids. CDR1 is SGHRS, CDR2 YFSETQ, per germline. CDR3 loop: CASSLRAGFQETQYF. The CDR3 DNA follows: TGCGCCAGCAGCTTGAGGGCAGGGTTTCAAGAGACCCAGTACTTC. Looking up the rest from reference TRBV5-1 and TRBJ2-5 gives the full variable domain: KAGVTQTPRYLIKTRGQQVTLSCSPISGHRSVSWYQQTPGQGLQFLFEYFSETQRNKGNFPGRFSGRQFSNSRSEMNVSTLELGDSALYLCASSLRAGFQETQYFGPGTRLLVL.

The gene calls are TRBV4-1 and TRBJ1-5; D is unclear. V was shortened by 2 bases and J by 6 bases, with 8 bases between the two germline ends. Looked up from germline, CDR1 is MGHRA and CDR2 is YSYEKL. There are 13 residues in the CDR3. DNA for the CDR3: TGCGCCAGCAGCCAACTAAAAACTCAGCCCCAGCATTTT. Translating it yields CASSQLKTQPQHF.

The chain couples TRBV18 to TRBJ1-2; D uncertain. Germline V gene sequence: CDR1 KGHSH, CDR2 LQKENI. CDR3 length: 13 residues. V lost 5 bases to trimming and J lost 7 bases, with 14 bases between them. CDR3 bases: TGTGCCAGCTCATCCGACGGCGGCGGTGGCTACACCTTC. Its protein product is CASSSDGGGGYTF. The full variable domain, in which reference TRBV18 and TRBJ1-2 provide the parts outside the CDR3, is NAGVMQNPRHLVRRRGQEARLRCSPMKGHSHVYWYRQLPEEGLKFMVYLQKENIIDESGMPKERFSAEFPKEGPSILRIQQVVRGDSAAYFCASSSDGGGGYTFGSGTRLTVV.

The rearrangement uses TRBV11-3 and TRBJ2-3; 10 nucleotides match TRBD1. CDR1 and CDR2 (germline): SGHNT, YENEEA. V lost 1 base and J lost 4; bases outside the gene matches: 8. The CDR3 runs 17 residues. CDR3 in amino acids: CASSLVPGQGYPDTQYF. In DNA, the CDR3 is TGTGCCAGCAGCTTAGTACCGGGACAGGGGTATCCAGATACGCAGTATTTT.